This T cell receptor (beta chain) was captured in a study of T cells in Graves' hyperthyroidism and ophthalmopathy. It was RNA transcripts that yielded the amplified TCR beta CDR3 regions. HTBI primers drove first-round RT-PCR of the TCR CDR3. TCRdb reprocessed the multiplex PCR reads with MiXCR, giving one entry per CDR3 protein. The table records hundreds of thousands of distinct CDR3 sequences, roughly 25% of them present only once. The CDR3 contains 12 residues. The V end was cut by 0 bases, the J end by 7 bases, with 7 bases between. The germline V gene encodes CDR1 KGHSH and CDR2 LQKENI. PBMCs came from more than 9.5 ml fresh peripheral blood. Ten or more counts support this clonotype.

Input material: blood. The receptor was derived from a woman aged 25 to 39 with Graves' ophthalmopathy. The rearrangement links TRBV18 to TRBJ2-7; D uncertain. CDR3 residues: CASSPPSGEQYF. Written as DNA, the CDR3 is TGTGCCAGCTCACCACCGTCCGGGGAGCAGTACTTC.